Listed below are T cell receptor beta chains from one sample, sequenced in a study of PD-L1 blockade in urothelial cancer. Assay: immunoSEQ multiplex PCR; the TCRdb copy retains only in-frame clones and omits some. This sample has around 70,000 clones, with almost 90% found just once. Sequencing used PBMCs, obtained around atezolizumab (anti-PD-L1) treatment. The receptors shown here come from a man in his 70s with urothelial cancer. Each CDR3 is given with its conserved first and last residue. The order of the fields is CDR3 DNA, CDR3 protein, clone size, V gene, J gene, D gene. A D gene is named only where the DNA matches it firmly. Not all rows give a size; the values are once, few, many and, for expanded clones, a class.

CDR3 DNA: TGTGCCAGCTCACGGGCCGGGACTAGCGGGATCGAGCAGTACTTC
CDR3 protein: CASSRAGTSGIEQYF
clone size: .
V gene: TRBV18
J gene: TRBJ2-7
D gene: TRBD2

CDR3 DNA: TGTGCCAGCAGTTTATCAATGGGCCTTAGTGGTGAGCAGTTCTTC
CDR3 protein: CASSLSMGLSGEQFF
clone size: .
V gene: TRBV27
J gene: TRBJ2-1
D gene: .

CDR3 DNA: TGTGCCAGCAGTTTATGGGGCAGCTACGAGCAGTACTTC
CDR3 protein: CASSLWGSYEQYF
clone size: .
V gene: TRBV28
J gene: TRBJ2-7
D gene: .

CDR3 DNA: TGTGCCAGCAGCTACAAACCCGCCACTAGCGGGAGCTACGAGCAGTACTTC
CDR3 protein: CASSYKPATSGSYEQYF
clone size: .
V gene: TRBV27
J gene: TRBJ2-7
D gene: TRBD2

CDR3 DNA: TGTGCCAGCAGTGATGGGACTAGCGGGATAACTTCGTACAATGAGCAGTTCTTC
CDR3 protein: CASSDGTSGITSYNEQFF
clone size: .
V gene: TRBV25-1
J gene: TRBJ2-1
D gene: TRBD2

CDR3 DNA: TGTGCCAGCAGTTTATTAAGGCGGATCTATGGCTACACCTTC
CDR3 protein: CASSLLRRIYGYTF
clone size: .
V gene: TRBV28
J gene: TRBJ1-2
D gene: .

CDR3 DNA: TGTGCCAGCAGCCCCGGGACAGCGGTCCTCTCTGGGGCCAACGTCCTGACTTTC
CDR3 protein: CASSPGTAVLSGANVLTF
clone size: .
V gene: TRBV7-9
J gene: TRBJ2-6
D gene: TRBD1

CDR3 DNA: TGTGCCAGTACGCCGAGACAGTATAATCAGCCCCAGCATTTT
CDR3 protein: CASTPRQYNQPQHF
clone size: .
V gene: TRBV19
J gene: TRBJ1-5
D gene: .

CDR3 DNA: TGTGCCAGTAGTATCACAGGGAGTGAAAAACTGTTTTTT
CDR3 protein: CASSITGSEKLFF
clone size: .
V gene: TRBV19
J gene: TRBJ1-4
D gene: .

CDR3 DNA: TGTGCCAGCAGCTCAGGGGCGGGTGAAAAACTGTTTTTT
CDR3 protein: CASSSGAGEKLFF
clone size: .
V gene: TRBV5-4
J gene: TRBJ1-4
D gene: .

CDR3 DNA: TGTGCCACCAGCAGAGGCCCTGGGACTCAAGAGACCCAGTACTTC
CDR3 protein: CATSRGPGTQETQYF
clone size: .
V gene: TRBV15
J gene: TRBJ2-5
D gene: .

CDR3 DNA: TGTGCCAGCACCCGAAAGCCTGGCGGGGAGCTGTTTTTT
CDR3 protein: CASTRKPGGELFF
clone size: once
V gene: TRBV2
J gene: TRBJ2-2
D gene: .

CDR3 DNA: TGTGCCAGCAGTGCCGGACGGACAAATTCACCCCTCCACTTT
CDR3 protein: CASSAGRTNSPLHF
clone size: .
V gene: TRBV2
J gene: TRBJ1-6
D gene: .

CDR3 DNA: TGTGCCAGCAGTGAACCTGGGGCCCCCAGCTCCTACAATGAGCAGTTCTTC
CDR3 protein: CASSEPGAPSSYNEQFF
clone size: .
V gene: TRBV6-1
J gene: TRBJ2-1
D gene: .

CDR3 DNA: TGCAGCGTCGGAAATACAATAGACAGTGATCAGCCCCAGCATTTT
CDR3 protein: CSVGNTIDSDQPQHF
clone size: few
V gene: TRBV29-1
J gene: TRBJ1-5
D gene: .

CDR3 DNA: TGTGCCAGCAGTTTACCCAGGGGCAGCAGCACTGAAGCTTTCTTT
CDR3 protein: CASSLPRGSSTEAFF
clone size: .
V gene: TRBV28
J gene: TRBJ1-1
D gene: .